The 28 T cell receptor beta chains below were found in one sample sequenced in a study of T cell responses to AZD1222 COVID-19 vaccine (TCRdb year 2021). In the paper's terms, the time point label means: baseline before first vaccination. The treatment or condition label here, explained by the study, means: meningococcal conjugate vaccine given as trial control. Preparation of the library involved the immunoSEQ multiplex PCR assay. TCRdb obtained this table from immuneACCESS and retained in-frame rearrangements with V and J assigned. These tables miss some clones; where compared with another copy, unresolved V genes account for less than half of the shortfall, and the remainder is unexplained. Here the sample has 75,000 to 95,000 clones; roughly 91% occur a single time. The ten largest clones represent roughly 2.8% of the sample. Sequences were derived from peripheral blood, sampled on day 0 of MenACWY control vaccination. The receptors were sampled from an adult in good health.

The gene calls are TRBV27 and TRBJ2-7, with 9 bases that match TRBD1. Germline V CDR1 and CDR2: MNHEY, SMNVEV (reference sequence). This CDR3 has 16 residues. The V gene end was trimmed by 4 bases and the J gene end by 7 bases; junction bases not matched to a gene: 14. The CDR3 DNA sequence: TGTGCCAGCAGTTCCCCCTCCCGGGACAGGGTAAGGGAGCAGTACTTC. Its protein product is CASSSPSRDRVREQYF.

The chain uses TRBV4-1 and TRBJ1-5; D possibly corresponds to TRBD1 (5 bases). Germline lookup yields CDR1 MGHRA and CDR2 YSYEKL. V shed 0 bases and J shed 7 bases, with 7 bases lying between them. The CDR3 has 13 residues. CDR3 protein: CASSQEGDQPQHF. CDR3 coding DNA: TGCGCCAGCAGCCAAGAAGGGGACCAGCCCCAGCATTTT.

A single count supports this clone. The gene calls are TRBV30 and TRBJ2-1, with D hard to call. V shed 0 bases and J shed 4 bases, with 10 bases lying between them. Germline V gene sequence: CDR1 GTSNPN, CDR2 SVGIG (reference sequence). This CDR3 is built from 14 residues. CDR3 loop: CAWSVSTTYNEQFF. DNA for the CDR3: TGTGCCTGGAGTGTCAGCACTACTTACAATGAGCAGTTCTTC.

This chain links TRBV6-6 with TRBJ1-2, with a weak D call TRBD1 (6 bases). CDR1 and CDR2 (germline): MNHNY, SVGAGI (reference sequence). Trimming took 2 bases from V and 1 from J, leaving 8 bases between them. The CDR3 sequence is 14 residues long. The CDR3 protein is CASSYPRGNYGYTF. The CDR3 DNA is TGTGCCAGCAGTTACCCCAGGGGTAACTATGGCTACACCTTC.

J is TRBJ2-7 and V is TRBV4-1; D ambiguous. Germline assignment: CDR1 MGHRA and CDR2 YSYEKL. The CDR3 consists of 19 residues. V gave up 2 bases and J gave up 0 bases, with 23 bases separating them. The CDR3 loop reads CASSQLLLVADQDSYEQYF. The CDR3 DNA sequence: TGCGCCAGCAGCCAATTACTCTTGGTTGCGGACCAAGACTCCTACGAGCAGTACTTC.

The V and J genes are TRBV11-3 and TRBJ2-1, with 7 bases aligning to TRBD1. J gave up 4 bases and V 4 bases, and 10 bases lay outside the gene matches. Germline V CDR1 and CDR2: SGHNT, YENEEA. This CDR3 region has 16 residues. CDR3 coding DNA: TGTGCCAGCAGCTCCCGGGAAGGGGGCAGATACAATGAGCAGTTCTTC. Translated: CASSSREGGRYNEQFF.

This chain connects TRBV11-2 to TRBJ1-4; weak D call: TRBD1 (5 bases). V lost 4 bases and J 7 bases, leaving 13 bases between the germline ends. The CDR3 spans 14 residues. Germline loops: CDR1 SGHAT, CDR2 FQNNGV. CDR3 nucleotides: TGTGCCAGCAGCTGGGGGGGTCTGGGTGAAAAACTGTTTTTT. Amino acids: CASSWGGLGEKLFF.

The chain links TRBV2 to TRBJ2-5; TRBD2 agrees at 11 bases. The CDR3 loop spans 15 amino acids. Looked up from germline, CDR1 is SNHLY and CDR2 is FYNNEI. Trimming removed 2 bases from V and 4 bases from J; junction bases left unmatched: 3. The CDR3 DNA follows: TGTGCCAGCAGTGAAATAGCGGGGGGGACAGAGACCCAGTACTTC. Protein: CASSEIAGGTETQYF. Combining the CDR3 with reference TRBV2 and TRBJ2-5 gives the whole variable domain EPEVTQTPSHQVTQMGQEVILRCVPISNHLYFYWYRQILGQKVEFLVSFYNNEISEKSEIFDDQFSVERPDGSNFTLKIRSTKLEDSAMYFCASSEIAGGTETQYFGPGTRLLVL.

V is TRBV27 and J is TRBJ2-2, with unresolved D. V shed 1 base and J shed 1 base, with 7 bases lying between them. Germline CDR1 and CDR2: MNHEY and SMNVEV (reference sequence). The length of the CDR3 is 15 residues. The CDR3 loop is CASSLLSGNTGELFF. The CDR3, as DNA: TGTGCCAGCAGTTTATTATCAGGGAACACCGGGGAGCTGTTTTTT.

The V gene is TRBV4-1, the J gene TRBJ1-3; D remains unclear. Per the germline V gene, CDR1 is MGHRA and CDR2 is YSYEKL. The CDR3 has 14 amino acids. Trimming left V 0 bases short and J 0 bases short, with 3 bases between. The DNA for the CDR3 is TGCGCCAGCAGCCAAGACCGCTCTGGAAACACCATATATTTT. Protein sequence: CASSQDRSGNTIYF.

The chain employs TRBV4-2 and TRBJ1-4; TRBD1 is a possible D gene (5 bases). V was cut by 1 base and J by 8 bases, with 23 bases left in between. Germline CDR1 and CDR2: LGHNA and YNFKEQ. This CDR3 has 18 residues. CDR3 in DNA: TGTGCCAGCAGCCAAGTCGGGGACGGGTTCCGCCGAGGGGAAAAACTGTTTTTT. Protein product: CASSQVGDGFRRGEKLFF.

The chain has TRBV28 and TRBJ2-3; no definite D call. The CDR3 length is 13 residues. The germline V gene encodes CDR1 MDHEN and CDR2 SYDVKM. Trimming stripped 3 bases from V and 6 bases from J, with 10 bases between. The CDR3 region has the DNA TGTGCCAGCAGTTTCGCAGAGATTGATACGCAGTATTTT. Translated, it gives CASSFAEIDTQYF.

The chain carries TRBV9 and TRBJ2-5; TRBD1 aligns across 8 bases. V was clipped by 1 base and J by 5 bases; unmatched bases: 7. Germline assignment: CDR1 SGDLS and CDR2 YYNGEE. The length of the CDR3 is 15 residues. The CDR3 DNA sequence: TGTGCCAGCAGCGTAAGCCGCTACAGGGGGGAGACCCAGTACTTC. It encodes CASSVSRYRGETQYF.

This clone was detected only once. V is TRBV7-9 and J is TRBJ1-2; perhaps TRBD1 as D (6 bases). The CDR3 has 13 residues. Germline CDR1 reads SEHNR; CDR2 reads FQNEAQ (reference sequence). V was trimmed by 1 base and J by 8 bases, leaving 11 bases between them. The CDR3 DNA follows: TGTGCCAGCAGCTTAGGAAACAGGGTCGGCTACACCTTC. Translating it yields CASSLGNRVGYTF.

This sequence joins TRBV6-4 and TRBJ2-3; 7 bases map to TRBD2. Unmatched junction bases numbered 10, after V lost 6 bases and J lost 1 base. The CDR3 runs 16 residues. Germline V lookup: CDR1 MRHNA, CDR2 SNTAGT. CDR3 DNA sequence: TGTGCCAGCAGCCCTCGGAGCGGGGTGGGCACAGATACGCAGTATTTT. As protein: CASSPRSGVGTDTQYF.

The CDR3 DNA reads as TGCGCCAGCAGCTTGACAGGGAAAAGCTCCTACAATGAGCAGTTCTTC. It codes for CASSLTGKSSYNEQFF. This chain uses TRBV5-1 with TRBJ2-1; possibly TRBD1 for D (6 bases). The V and J ends lost 1 base and 0 bases respectively, with 11 bases between them. CDR1 is SGHRS and CDR2 is YFSETQ in the germline V gene. The CDR3 sequence is 16 residues long.

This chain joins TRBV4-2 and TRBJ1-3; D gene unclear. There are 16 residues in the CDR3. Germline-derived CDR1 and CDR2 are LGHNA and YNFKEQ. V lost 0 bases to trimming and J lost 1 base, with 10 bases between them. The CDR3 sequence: CASSQDFGFSGNTIYF. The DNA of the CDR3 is TGTGCCAGCAGCCAAGATTTCGGGTTTTCTGGAAACACCATATATTTT.

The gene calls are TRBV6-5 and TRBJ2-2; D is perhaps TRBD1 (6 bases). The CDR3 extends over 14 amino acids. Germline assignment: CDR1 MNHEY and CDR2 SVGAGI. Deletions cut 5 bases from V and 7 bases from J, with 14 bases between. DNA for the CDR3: TGTGCCAGCAGTCTGGACAGCTACCGCGGGGAGCTGTTTTTT. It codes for CASSLDSYRGELFF.

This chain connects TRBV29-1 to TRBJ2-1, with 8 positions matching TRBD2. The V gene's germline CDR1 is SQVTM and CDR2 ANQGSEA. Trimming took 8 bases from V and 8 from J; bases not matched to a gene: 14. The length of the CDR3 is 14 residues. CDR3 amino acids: CSSLGRGGEDEQFF. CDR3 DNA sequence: TGCAGCTCCCTAGGTCGGGGGGGCGAGGATGAGCAGTTCTTC.

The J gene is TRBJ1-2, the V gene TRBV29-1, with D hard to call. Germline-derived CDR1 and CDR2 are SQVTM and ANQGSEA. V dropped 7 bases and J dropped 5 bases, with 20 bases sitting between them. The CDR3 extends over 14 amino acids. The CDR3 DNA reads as TGCAGCGCCGGAGGGCGCGGCAGGTCATATGGCTACACCTTC. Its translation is CSAGGRGRSYGYTF.

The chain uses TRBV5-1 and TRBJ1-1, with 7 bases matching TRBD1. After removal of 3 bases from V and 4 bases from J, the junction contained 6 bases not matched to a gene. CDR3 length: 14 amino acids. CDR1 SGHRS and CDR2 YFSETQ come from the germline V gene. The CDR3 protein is CASSWEGASTEAFF. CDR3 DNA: TGCGCCAGCAGCTGGGAGGGGGCTAGCACTGAAGCTTTCTTT.

The CDR3 sequence is CASSAWDVGTRNTGELFF. The CDR3 DNA reads as TGTGCCAGCAGTGCATGGGACGTCGGGACTAGAAACACCGGGGAGCTGTTTTTT. The chain is built from TRBV6-2 or TRBV6-3 and TRBJ2-2; TRBD2 agrees at 8 bases. Germline lookup yields CDR1 MNHEY and CDR2 SVGEGT. V lost 5 bases, J lost 2 bases, and 13 bases stayed unmatched. The CDR3 consists of 18 residues.

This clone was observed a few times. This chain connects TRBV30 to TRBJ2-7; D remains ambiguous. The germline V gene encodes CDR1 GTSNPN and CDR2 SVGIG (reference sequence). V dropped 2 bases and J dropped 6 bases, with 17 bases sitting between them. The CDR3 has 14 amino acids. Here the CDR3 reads CAWSTGVIGAEQYF. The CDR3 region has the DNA TGTGCCTGGAGTACTGGGGTCATTGGAGCCGAGCAGTACTTC.

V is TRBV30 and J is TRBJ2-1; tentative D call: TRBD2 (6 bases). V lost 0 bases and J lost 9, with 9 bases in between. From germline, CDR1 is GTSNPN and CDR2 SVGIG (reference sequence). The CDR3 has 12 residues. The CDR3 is CAWSVLGGEQFF. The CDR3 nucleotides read TGTGCCTGGAGTGTTTTGGGGGGTGAGCAGTTCTTC.

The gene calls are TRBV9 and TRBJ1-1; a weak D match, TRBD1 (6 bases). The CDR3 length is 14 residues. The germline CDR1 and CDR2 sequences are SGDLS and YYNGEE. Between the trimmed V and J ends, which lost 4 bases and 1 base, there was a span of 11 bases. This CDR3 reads CASSPGHQNTEAFF. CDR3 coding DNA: TGTGCCAGCAGCCCGGGACATCAGAACACTGAAGCTTTCTTT.

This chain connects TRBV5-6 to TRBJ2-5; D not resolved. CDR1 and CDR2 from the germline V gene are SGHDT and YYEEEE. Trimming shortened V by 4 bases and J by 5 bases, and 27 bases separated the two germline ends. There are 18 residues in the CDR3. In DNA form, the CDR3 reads TGTGCCAGCAGCCCCCGACTTACCCTTTTAGTCCCTTTGGAGACCCAGTACTTC. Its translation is CASSPRLTLLVPLETQYF.

For the CDR3, the DNA is TGTGCCAGCAGCCAAGAGGGACAGTACTACGAGCAGTACTTC. The encoded protein is CASSQEGQYYEQYF. The V call is TRBV3-1 (or the pseudogene TRBV3-2), the J call TRBJ2-7; 7 bases are a match to TRBD1. With V trimmed by 0 bases and J by 3 bases, 2 bases remained unmatched. The CDR3 consists of 14 residues. Germline V gene lookup returns CDR1 LGHDT and CDR2 YNNKEL (reference sequence).

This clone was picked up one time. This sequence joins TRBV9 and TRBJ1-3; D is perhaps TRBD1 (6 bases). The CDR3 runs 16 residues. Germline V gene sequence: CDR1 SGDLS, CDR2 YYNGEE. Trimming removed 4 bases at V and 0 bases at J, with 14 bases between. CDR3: CASSKGQLSSGNTIYF. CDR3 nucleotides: TGTGCCAGCAGCAAAGGACAGCTGAGCTCTGGAAACACCATATATTTT.